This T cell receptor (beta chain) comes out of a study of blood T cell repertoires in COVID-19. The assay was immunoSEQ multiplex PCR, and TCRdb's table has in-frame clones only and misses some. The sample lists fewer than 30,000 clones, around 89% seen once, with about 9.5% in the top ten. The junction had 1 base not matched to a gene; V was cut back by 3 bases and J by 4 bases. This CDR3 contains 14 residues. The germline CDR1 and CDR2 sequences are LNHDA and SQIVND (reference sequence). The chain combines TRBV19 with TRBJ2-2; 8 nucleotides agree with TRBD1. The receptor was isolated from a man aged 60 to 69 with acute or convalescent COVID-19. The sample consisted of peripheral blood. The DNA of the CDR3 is TGTGCCAGTAGTATTGGACAGGGCACCGGGGAGCTGTTTTTT. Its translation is CASSIGQGTGELFF.